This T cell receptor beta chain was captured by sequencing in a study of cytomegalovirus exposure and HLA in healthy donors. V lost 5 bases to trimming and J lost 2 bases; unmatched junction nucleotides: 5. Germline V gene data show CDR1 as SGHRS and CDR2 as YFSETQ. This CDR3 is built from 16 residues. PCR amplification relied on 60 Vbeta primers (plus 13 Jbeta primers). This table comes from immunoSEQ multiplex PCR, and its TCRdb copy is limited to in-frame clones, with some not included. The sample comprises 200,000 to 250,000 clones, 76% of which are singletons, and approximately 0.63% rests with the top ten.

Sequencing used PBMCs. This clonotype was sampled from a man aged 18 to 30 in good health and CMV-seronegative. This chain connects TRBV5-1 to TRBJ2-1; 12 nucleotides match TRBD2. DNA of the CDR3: TGCGCCAGCAGGTACCTAGCGGGAGGGGCCTACAATGAGCAGTTCTTC. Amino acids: CASRYLAGGAYNEQFF. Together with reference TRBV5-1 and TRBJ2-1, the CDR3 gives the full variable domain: KAGVTQTPRYLIKTRGQQVTLSCSPISGHRSVSWYQQTPGQGLQFLFEYFSETQRNKGNFPGRFSGRQFSNSRSEMNVSTLELGDSALYLCASRYLAGGAYNEQFFGPGTRLTVL.